Following are 15 T cell receptor beta chains from one sample sequenced in a study of shared clonotypes between healthy human individuals (dated by TCRdb to 2018 to 2021). Library prep was done by the immunoSEQ multiplex PCR assay. This is the immuneACCESS table as TCRdb keeps it, with only in-frame sequences that have V and J called. A part of the clones is gone; compared with another copy, unresolved V genes explain less than half, and the rest is unexplained. The sample table contains roughly 2,300,000 clones; only one count was recorded for 85% to 95% of them. The ten most abundant clones make up approximately 0.4% of the sample. Sequencing was done on a sample of naive CD4+ T cells from PBMCs. Explained via the paper, the cell subset or site label denotes: CD45RA+ positively selected. The receptors shown here come from a man aged 18 to 30 in good health. Some clones in this sample may be carry-over from other donors' samples.

The chain's CDR3 is CASSEMGRGSEQYF. In nucleotides, the CDR3 is TGTGCCAGCAGTGAAATGGGCAGGGGGTCCGAGCAGTACTTC. The chain employs TRBV6-1 and TRBJ2-7; TRBD1 agrees at 7 bases. The V and J ends lost 2 bases and 6 bases, in that order; junction bases with no gene match: 7. This CDR3 contains 14 residues. CDR1 is MNHNS, CDR2 SASEGT, per germline.

This clone was counted once. The chain combines TRBV7-9 with TRBJ2-7, with 12 nucleotides matching TRBD2. The CDR3 spans 14 residues. Germline V lookup: CDR1 SEHNR, CDR2 FQNEAQ (reference sequence). V was pared by 11 bases and J by 2 bases, with 7 bases of the junction left unmatched. The CDR3 loop is CAGGRTSGAYEQYF. The CDR3, as DNA: TGTGCCGGGGGAAGGACTAGCGGGGCCTACGAGCAGTACTTC.

Worth noting for this clone: Other DNA sequences from this sample encode an identical CDR3 as well. The V call is TRBV15, the J call TRBJ2-7; the D gene could be TRBD1 or TRBD2 (6 bases each). Germline V gene lookup returns CDR1 LNHNV and CDR2 YYDKDF (reference sequence). The germline V and J ends were trimmed by 1 base and 4 bases, with 11 bases remaining between them. The CDR3 totals 14 residues. The chain's CDR3 is CATSRAGGGYEQYF. The CDR3 DNA follows: TGTGCCACCAGCAGAGCCGGGGGCGGGTACGAGCAGTACTTC. Drawing the rest from reference TRBV15 and TRBJ2-7, the complete variable domain is DAMVIQNPRYQVTQFGKPVTLSCSQTLNHNVMYWYQQKSSQAPKLLFHYYDKDFNNEADTPDNFQSRRPNTSFCFLDIRSPGLGDTAMYLCATSRAGGGYEQYFGPGTRLTVT.

The CDR3 DNA reads TGTGCCAGCAGCTACACAGGGGGCTTTGGGGCCAACGTCCTGACTTTC. Encoded protein: CASSYTGGFGANVLTF. The chain uses TRBV5-5 and TRBJ2-6, with TRBD1 matching over 9 bases. CDR1 SGHKS and CDR2 YYEKEE come from the germline V gene (reference sequence). The CDR3 spans 16 residues. With 3 bases clipped from V and 3 bases from J, the junction kept 4 bases outside the gene matches.

V usage is TRBV5-4 and J usage is TRBJ2-7; D remains unclear. The CDR3 is 13 residues long. Per germline, CDR1 SGHNT and CDR2 YYREEE (reference sequence). V was shortened by 2 bases and J by 2 bases, with 8 bases between the two germline ends. The CDR3 is CASSFGRTYEQYF. CDR3 nucleotides: TGTGCCAGCAGCTTTGGACGGACCTACGAGCAGTACTTC.

CDR3 DNA sequence: TGTGCCAGTAGTATCGGATCGCCTGGGTATGGCTACACCTTC. Protein sequence: CASSIGSPGYGYTF. The V and J genes are TRBV19 and TRBJ1-2, with unresolved D. V lost 3 bases and J 5 bases, leaving 13 bases between the germline ends. The germline CDR1 and CDR2 sequences are LNHDA and SQIVND (reference sequence). The CDR3 runs to 14 residues.

The chain combines TRBV6-1 with TRBJ2-5; tentative D call: TRBD2 (5 bases). This CDR3 has 14 residues. Deletions cut 6 bases from V and 4 bases from J, with 15 bases between. Germline V lookup: CDR1 MNHNS, CDR2 SASEGT. CDR3 in amino acids: CASRKQLDGETQYF. The CDR3 region has the DNA TGTGCCAGCAGGAAACAACTAGACGGAGAGACCCAGTACTTC.

This clone was seen a handful of times. The rearrangement joins TRBV2 to TRBJ1-2, with unresolved D. The CDR3 is made up of 12 amino acids. Germline CDR1 reads SNHLY; CDR2 reads FYNNEI. Trimming stripped 8 bases from V and 2 bases from J, with 9 bases between. The CDR3 spells CASGRPNYGYTF. The CDR3 DNA is TGTGCCAGCGGGAGGCCGAACTATGGCTACACCTTC.

Notes on this clone: In the same sample, other DNA sequences code for this CDR3. The rearrangement joins TRBV5-1 to TRBJ2-1; D gene unclear. The CDR3 extends over 15 amino acids. Germline V gene data show CDR1 as SGHRS and CDR2 as YFSETQ. V gave up 0 bases and J gave up 6 bases, with 13 bases separating them. The DNA of the CDR3 is TGCGCCAGCAGCTTGGGCCCCTCTGGGATCAATGAGCAGTTCTTC. Residues: CASSLGPSGINEQFF.

With regard to this clone: The sample carries other DNA sequences with the same CDR3. The chain links TRBV6-1 to TRBJ1-2; 7 nucleotides align to TRBD1. The CDR3 has 13 amino acids. The germline V gene encodes CDR1 MNHNS and CDR2 SASEGT. V dropped 5 bases and J dropped 2; count of bases not matched to a gene: 2. The CDR3 spells CASSPDRNYGYTF. The CDR3 DNA is TGTGCCAGCAGTCCGGACAGGAACTATGGCTACACCTTC.

This clone appeared a single time. The chain employs TRBV9 and TRBJ2-3, with 12 positions matching TRBD2. Germline V lookup: CDR1 SGDLS, CDR2 YYNGEE. This CDR3 is 17 amino acids long. The J segment lost 3 bases and the V segment lost 0 bases, leaving 5 bases of the junction unmatched. DNA for the CDR3: TGTGCCAGCAGCGTAGCTAGCGGGAGGGCCGGTACAGATACGCAGTATTTT. Translating it yields CASSVASGRAGTDTQYF.

This clone appeared a single time. The rearrangement joins TRBV15 to TRBJ2-5; D is unresolved. This CDR3 is 13 amino acids long. Germline V lookup: CDR1 LNHNV, CDR2 YYDKDF (reference sequence). With 4 bases removed from V and 4 bases from J, the gap between germline ends came to 10 bases. CDR3 amino acids: CATSIIVVETQYF. In DNA, the CDR3 is TGTGCCACCAGCATCATTGTGGTAGAGACCCAGTACTTC.

This chain links TRBV4-2 with TRBJ2-7, with D maybe TRBD2 (6 bases). The CDR3 runs to 15 residues. Per the germline V gene, CDR1 is LGHNA and CDR2 is YNFKEQ. V dropped 4 bases and J dropped 2 bases, with 15 bases sitting between them. This CDR3 reads CASSRVGTAAYEQYF. The DNA of the CDR3 is TGTGCCAGCAGCCGAGTCGGGACTGCTGCCTACGAGCAGTACTTC.

The V and J genes are TRBV7-9 and TRBJ2-7; 8 bases fit TRBD1. CDR3 length: 14 residues. The germline V gene encodes CDR1 SEHNR and CDR2 FQNEAQ (reference sequence). V was clipped by 3 bases and J by 4 bases; unmatched bases: 5. In DNA form, the CDR3 reads TGTGCCAGCAGCTTCCAGGGGGCGATGTACGAGCAGTACTTC. Translation gives CASSFQGAMYEQYF.

This chain connects TRBV6-5 to TRBJ1-3; D remains unclear. V shed 2 bases and J shed 2 bases, with 13 bases lying between them. Looked up from germline, CDR1 is MNHEY and CDR2 is SVGAGI. CDR3 length: 16 amino acids. CDR3 sequence reads: CASSYDPPGTGNTIYF. DNA of the CDR3: TGTGCCAGCAGTTACGACCCCCCGGGGACTGGAAACACCATATATTTT.